This T cell receptor beta chain was captured by sequencing in a study of regulatory T cells in long-lasting Graves disease. Findings and limits, study-wide: TRBV28, TRBJ1-2 and TRBJ2-5 were favored in persistent disease.

This CDR3 is 17 amino acids long. Trimming took off 1 base at V and 0 bases at J, with 10 bases between the two ends. Germline V gene sequence: CDR1 LGHNA, CDR2 YNFKEQ. As to time point: newly diagnosed GD, antithyroid drugs for less than 3 months. RNA extracted from PBMCs served as the sequencing template. This clonotype was seen a few times. Its antigen is as yet unknown. The TCR beta library used iRepertoire HTBI primers with Arm-PCR amplification of CDR3. A single record per CDR3 protein comes from TCRdb applying MiXCR to the multiplex PCR reads. This table has roughly 500,000 distinct CDR3 sequences, approximately 12% appearing once. These data were likewise used in another study, on T cells in Graves' hyperthyroidism and ophthalmopathy.

This chain connects TRBV4-2 to TRBJ2-6; D gene uncertain. Specimen: peripheral blood mononuclear cells (PBMCs), collected at new diagnosis, from a patient treated with antithyroid drugs. The sequence was collected from a woman aged 25 to 39 with Graves disease. The CDR3 DNA follows: TGTGCCAGCAGCCAAGGACTCCATGGCTCTGGGGCCAACGTCCTGACTTTC. This encodes CASSQGLHGSGANVLTF.